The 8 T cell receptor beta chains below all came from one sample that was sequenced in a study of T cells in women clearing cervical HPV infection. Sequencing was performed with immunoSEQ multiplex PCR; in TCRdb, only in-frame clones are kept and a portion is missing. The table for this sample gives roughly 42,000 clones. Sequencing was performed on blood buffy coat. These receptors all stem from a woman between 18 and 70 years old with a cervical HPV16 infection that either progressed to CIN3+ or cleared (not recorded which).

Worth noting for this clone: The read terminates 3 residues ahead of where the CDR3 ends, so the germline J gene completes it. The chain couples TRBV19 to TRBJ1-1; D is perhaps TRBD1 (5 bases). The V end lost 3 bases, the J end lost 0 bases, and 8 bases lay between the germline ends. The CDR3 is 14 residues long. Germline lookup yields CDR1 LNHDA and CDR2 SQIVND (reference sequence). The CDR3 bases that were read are TGTGCCAGTAGTATTCGACAGATGAACACTGAA. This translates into CASSIRQMNTE. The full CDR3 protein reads CASSIRQMNTEAFF.

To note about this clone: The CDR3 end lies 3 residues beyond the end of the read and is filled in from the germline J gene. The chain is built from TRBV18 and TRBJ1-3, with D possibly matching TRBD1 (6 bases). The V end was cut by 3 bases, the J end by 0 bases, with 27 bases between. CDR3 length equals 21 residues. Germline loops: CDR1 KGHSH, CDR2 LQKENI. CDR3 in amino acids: CASSPFVLNREREFSGNTIYF. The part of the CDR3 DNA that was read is TGTGCCAGCTCACCGTTTGTACTAAACAGGGAACGAGAGTTCTCTGGAAACACC.

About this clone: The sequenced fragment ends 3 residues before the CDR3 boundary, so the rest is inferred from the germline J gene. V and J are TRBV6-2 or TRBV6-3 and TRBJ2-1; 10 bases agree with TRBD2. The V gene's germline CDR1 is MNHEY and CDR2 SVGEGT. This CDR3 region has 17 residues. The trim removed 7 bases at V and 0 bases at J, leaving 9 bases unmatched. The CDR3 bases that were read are TGTGCCAGCACAACCCGGACTAGCGGAGACTCCTACAATGAG. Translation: CASTTRTSGDSYNE. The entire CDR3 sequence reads CASTTRTSGDSYNEQFF.

The sequenced part of the CDR3 DNA is TGTGCCTGGAGTGTACTCAGGGGACGAAAA. This gives the protein CAWSVLRGRK. From start to end, the CDR3 is CAWSVLRGRKLFF. The V and J genes are TRBV30 and TRBJ1-4; possibly TRBD1 for D (6 bases). The missing CDR3 end, 3 residues past where the read stops, is filled in from the germline J gene. The germline CDR1 and CDR2 sequences are GTSNPN and SVGIG (reference sequence). The CDR3 spans 13 residues. V was pared by 0 bases and J by 10 bases, with 12 bases between.

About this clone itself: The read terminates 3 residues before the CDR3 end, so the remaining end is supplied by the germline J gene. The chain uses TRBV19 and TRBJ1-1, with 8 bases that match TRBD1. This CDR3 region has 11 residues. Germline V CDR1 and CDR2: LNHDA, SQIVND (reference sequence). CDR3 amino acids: CASSRTGEAFF. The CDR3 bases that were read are TGTGCCAGTAGTCGGACAGGGGAA.

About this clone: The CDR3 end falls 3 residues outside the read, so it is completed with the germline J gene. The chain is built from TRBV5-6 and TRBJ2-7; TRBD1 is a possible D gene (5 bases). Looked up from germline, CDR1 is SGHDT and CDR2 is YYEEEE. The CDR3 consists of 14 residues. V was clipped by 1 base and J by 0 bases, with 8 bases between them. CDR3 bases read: TGTGCCAGCAGCTTGACAGGTATCTCCTACGAG. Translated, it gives CASSLTGISYE. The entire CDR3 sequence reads CASSLTGISYEQYF.

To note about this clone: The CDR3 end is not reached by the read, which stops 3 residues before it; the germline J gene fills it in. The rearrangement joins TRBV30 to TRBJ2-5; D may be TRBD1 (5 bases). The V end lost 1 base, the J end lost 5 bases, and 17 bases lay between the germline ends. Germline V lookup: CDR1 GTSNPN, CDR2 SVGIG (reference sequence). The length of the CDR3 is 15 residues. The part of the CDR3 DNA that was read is TGTGCCTGGAGTGCGGGTGGGGCGCCGGAGGAGACC. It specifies CAWSAGGAPEET. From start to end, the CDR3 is CAWSAGGAPEETQYF.

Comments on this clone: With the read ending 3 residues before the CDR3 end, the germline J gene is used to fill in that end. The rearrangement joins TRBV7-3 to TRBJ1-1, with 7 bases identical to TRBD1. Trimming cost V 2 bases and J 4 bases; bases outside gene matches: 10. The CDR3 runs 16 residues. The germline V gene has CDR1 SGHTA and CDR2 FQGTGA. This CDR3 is CASSLLSGGSGTEAFF. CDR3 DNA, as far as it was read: TGTGCCAGCAGCTTACTATCAGGGGGGAGTGGCACTGAA. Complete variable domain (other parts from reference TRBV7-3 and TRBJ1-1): GAGVSQTPSNKVTEKGKYVELRCDPISGHTALYWYRQSLGQGPEFLIYFQGTGAADDSGLPNDRFFAVRPEGSVSTLKIQRTERGDSAVYLCASSLLSGGSGTEAFFGQGTRLTVV.